This TCR beta chain was obtained from a study of cytomegalovirus exposure and HLA in healthy donors. A multiplex PCR was run with 60 Vbeta primers and 13 Jbeta primers. The data were produced by immunoSEQ multiplex PCR, yet TCRdb's version contains in-frame clones alone and is incomplete. The sample lists hundreds of thousands of clones, around 83% occurring once. This CDR3 has 14 amino acids. Germline V gene sequence: CDR1 SGHNT, CDR2 YENEEA. V gave up 2 bases and J gave up 9 bases, with 14 bases separating them. Study results and limitations: Productive rates of about 90% or about 30% were seen for most TCR beta V segments in an earlier analysis. A later analysis linked fewer than 20,000 TCR beta sequences to HLA alleles at 0.05 false discovery rate.

Of note for this clone: The target antigen is unknown.

The chain is built from TRBV11-3 and TRBJ2-1, with D possibly TRBD2 on 7 matching bases. The sequence came from a girl aged 2-10 years in good health and CMV-seronegative. Sequencing used PBMCs. This CDR3 is CASSLLAGASEQFF. In DNA, the CDR3 is TGTGCCAGCAGCTTATTGGCGGGGGCCAGTGAGCAGTTCTTC.